This TCR beta chain was obtained from a study of cytomegalovirus exposure and HLA in healthy donors (dated by TCRdb to about 2017). Looking at the study overall: An earlier analysis of about 560 of the donors reported 276 Gb of sequence data and about 120 million unique TCR beta sequences obtained from about 200 million T cells. An earlier analysis of around 640 of the donors used high-throughput TCR beta sequencing to judge whether each TCR beta V gene segment behaved as functional or pseudogenic. Typing coverage varied by locus: roughly 620-640 donors for A, B, C, DRB1 and DQB1; 522 for DQA1; about 570 for DPA1; 450 to 480 for DPB1. The genetic ancestry cluster associated with self-reported Caucasian donors included around four fifths of the 398 genotyped donors. HLA typing covered class I and class II loci at four-digit resolution. The study used immunosequencing to profile the T cell repertoires of several hundred subjects and linked those repertoires to cytomegalovirus serostatus. Roughly 300 gigabases of sequencing data and about 92 million unique TCR sequences made up an early release that covered about 640 HLA-typed donors. A few DR-DQ haplotypes were treated as single units for association and clustering because of strong linkage in the cohort. Besides the first cohort of 500 to 700 subjects, a separate validation cohort made up of over a hundred different subjects was used. High-throughput TCR immunosequencing, statistical association of individual TCRs with disease status, and machine learning were combined to predict cytomegalovirus infection status. Donor age, sex, ethnicity and CMV serostatus were compiled alongside the repertoire data. All discovery cohort repertoires had been generated using a single sequencing platform. The study was designed to test whether signatures of past pathogen exposure could be identified by cataloging public T cell receptors. Among several hundred genotyped donors of the cohort, an average of roughly 230,000 unique TCR beta nucleotide sequences was sequenced per donor, of which about 19% were non-productive. Rather than drawing on any new phenotypic data, the later analysis identified candidate immune exposures from TCR beta sequences and the way those sequences occurred across donors. Genome-wide SNP genotypes for about 55% of the roughly 670 donors were used in a later genetic analysis, which treated that subset as a discovery cohort. A later analysis re-analyzed previously published TCR beta repertoires from 666 donors and added high-resolution HLA genotyping to study TCR occurrence patterns.

The CDR3 holds 14 amino acids from the cysteine to the phenylalanine. Just the 42-base CDR3 DNA is kept, in frame starting at base 1. The germline V gene specifies SGHVS as CDR1 and FNYEAQ as CDR2. Trimming leaves V shorter by 4 bases and J shorter by 4 bases, with the junction holding 4 bases beyond the gene matches. Notes on this clone: Its cognate antigen has yet to be identified. Base qualities are missing; no much larger clone stands one base away.

Libraries came from the immunoSEQ multiplex PCR assay. For the multiplex PCR, a mixture combining 60 forward primers for TCR Vbeta segments and 13 reverse primers for TCR Jbeta segments was used. A multiplex PCR assay on genomic DNA amplified the CDR3 region of rearranged TCR beta genes. The Illumina HiSeq System was used to sequence the amplified TCR beta libraries as 87-base-pair reads. The published analysis was carried out like this. A later analysis tallied roughly 80 million unique TCR beta chains across the 666 repertoires, and about 12 million of those chains were shared by two or more donors. Raw reads were error-corrected and collapsed into unique sequences by a nearest-neighbor algorithm in which closely related sequences were merged to remove PCR and sequencing errors. CDR3 sequences were aligned to IMGT reference sequences to assign V, D and J gene segments. For a sequence to be retained, a match of at least six nucleotides was required to both a V gene segment and a J gene segment. Rearrangements were called productive when the CDR3 lacked stop codons and stayed in frame with V and J; all others were non-productive. Following IMGT convention, CDR3 was defined as the stretch from the second conserved V-encoded cysteine to the conserved J-encoded phenylalanine. The earlier analysis of about 500 of the donors excluded sequences that lacked an unambiguous match to a single V gene segment. An earlier analysis of about 600 of the donors called V segments functional above 56.7% productive rearrangements and segregating when the between-donor standard deviation exceeded 5%. A statistical classification framework was built to diagnose cytomegalovirus status from the catalog of TCR beta chain sequences. A later analysis assigned V and J genes by comparing TCR nucleotide sequences with IMGT/GENE-DB human TR gene sequences. A later analysis assigned CDR3 sequences and most-parsimonious VDJ recombination scenarios with the TCRdist pipeline. A later analysis defined each TCR beta chain by its CDR3 amino acid sequence plus V-gene family, and excluded reads lacking a unique V-gene family. As a way to deal with suspected cross-contamination and a sequencing artifact, a later analysis dropped 450 to 600 nucleotide sequences that were highly shared and had low generation probability. A later analysis calculated a clonal expansion index for each public chain from normalized within-repertoire ranks of inferred template counts. A later analysis computed generation probabilities with a VDJ recombination model fitted to out-of-frame rearrangements, and checked the results against IGoR. In a later analysis, TCR-TCR, TCR-HLA and TCR-CMV co-occurrence was scored with hypergeometric tests, and a repertoire-size bias correction was applied to TCR pairs. In a later analysis, false discovery rates were estimated by permuting HLA or CMV assignments 20 times. A later analysis grouped co-occurring TCRs with DBSCAN, adding TCRdist sequence similarity when clustering within HLA-allele-positive subsets. Repertoires with fewer than 30,000 or more than 120,000 public chains, plus five repertoires with anomalous nucleotide sharing, were excluded from co-occurrence clustering. TCRdb mirrors the immuneACCESS table, restricted to in-frame sequences. Some clones are absent from its copies; in checked studies, under half trace to an unresolved V gene, and the reason for the others is unknown. The V and J calls and clone size are taken from that table; D and trimming were inferred from the DNA. The sample has fewer than 130,000 clones on record, less than 85% of them singletons. 13% of the sample goes to the ten largest clones.

On the study overall, not on this receptor specifically: A later genetic analysis reported fewer N-insertions in productive TCRs among donors in an Asian-associated ancestry cluster than the roughly 700-donor mean. A later analysis found that HLA-associated TCR beta chains were more clonally expanded and had lower generation probabilities than equally common non-associated chains. A group of highly shared sequence variants was considered likely to be a technical artifact of the sequencing pipeline. At a false discovery rate of 0.05, a later analysis linked approximately 18,000 TCR beta sequences to specific HLA alleles. In an earlier analysis of around 600 of the donors, most TCR beta V segments appeared in productive rearrangements about 90% or about 30% of the time, broadly matching IMGT annotations. A later analysis reported that several top co-occurrence clusters appeared linked to parvovirus B19, influenza, CMV and Epstein-Barr virus. Strong co-occurrence of HLA alleles, especially DR and DQ, made assigning TCR associations to individual alleles difficult. The 87-base-pair reads could not distinguish some IMGT-functional V segments, including TRBV6-2 and TRBV6-3, so those segments were excluded. Only TCR beta chains were sequenced in this cohort, and the absence of alpha or paired-chain data limited detectable features. Cytomegalovirus status was reported to be diagnosed by the classifier with high specificity and sensitivity in both the original and validation cohorts. Correlated functional status among segregating V segments might reflect linkage disequilibrium, but an unknown experimental factor could not be ruled out. Roughly uniform sequencing depth across donors was assumed in presence/absence analyses, although this assumption may not hold. In vitro tests confirmed that a few of the cytomegalovirus-associated TCR beta chains recognize cytomegalovirus antigens. The authors suggested that the approach could potentially be generalized to other disease states and immunological phenotypes. According to a later analysis, TCR association rates differed among HLA loci, with DRB1 alleles showing the most associated TCRs and HLA-C alleles showing the fewest. A total of 150 or so TCR beta chains were listed by the study as associated with cytomegalovirus. The earlier analysis of approximately 590 of the donors excluded roughly 16 rarely observed V segments, including chromosome 9 orphons, because counts were too low. Immune exposure information for the cohort was limited to CMV serostatus. Because HLA typing was unavailable for some donors at each locus, only the typed subset was used in association tests. While some public TCRs were present in many individuals, most TCR sequences turned up only very rarely across donors. A later analysis found that most CMV-associated TCR beta chains appeared HLA-restricted, with HLA associations seemingly driven largely by CMV exposure. A further reported finding was that TCR beta sequences accurately predicted the HLA-A and HLA-B alleles for most subjects in the first cohort. In a later genetic analysis, a missense DCLRE1C variant was associated with V-gene and J-gene trimming of TCR beta chains, and the association was replicated in an independent cohort.

The cohort comprised under 700 healthy bone marrow donors. All cohort members were sampled while nominally healthy, although unrecorded immune exposures were likely present. The donor tested CMV seropositive, placing the donor among the 289 seropositive members of the cohort. A peripheral blood sample was provided by each donor, and peripheral blood mononuclear cells were used for TCR beta sequencing. Genomic DNA was extracted from the blood cell samples with the Qiagen DNeasy Blood Extraction Kit. The receptor's source is a man aged 30 to 39 in good health and CMV-seropositive. The V and J segments used are TRBV7-6 and TRBJ2-5; 9 nucleotides in the junction match TRBD1. Input material: PBMCs. The CDR3 corresponds to CASSWGQGGETQYF. In nucleotides, the sequence is TGTGCCAGCAGCTGGGGACAGGGTGGAGAGACCCAGTACTTC.